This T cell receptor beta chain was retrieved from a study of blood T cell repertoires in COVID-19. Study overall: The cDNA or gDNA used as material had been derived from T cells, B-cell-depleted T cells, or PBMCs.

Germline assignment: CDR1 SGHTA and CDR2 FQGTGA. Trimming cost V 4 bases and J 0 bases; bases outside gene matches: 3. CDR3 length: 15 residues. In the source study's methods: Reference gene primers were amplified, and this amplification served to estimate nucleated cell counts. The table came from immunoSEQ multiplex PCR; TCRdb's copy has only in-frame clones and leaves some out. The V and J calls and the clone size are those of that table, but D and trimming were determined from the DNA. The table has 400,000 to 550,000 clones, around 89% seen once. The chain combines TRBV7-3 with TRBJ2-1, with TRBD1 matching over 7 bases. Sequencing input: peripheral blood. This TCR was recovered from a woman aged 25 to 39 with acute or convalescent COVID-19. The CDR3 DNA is TGTGCCAGCAGCTCCTGGGACAGCTCCTACAATGAGCAGTTCTTC. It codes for CASSSWDSSYNEQFF.